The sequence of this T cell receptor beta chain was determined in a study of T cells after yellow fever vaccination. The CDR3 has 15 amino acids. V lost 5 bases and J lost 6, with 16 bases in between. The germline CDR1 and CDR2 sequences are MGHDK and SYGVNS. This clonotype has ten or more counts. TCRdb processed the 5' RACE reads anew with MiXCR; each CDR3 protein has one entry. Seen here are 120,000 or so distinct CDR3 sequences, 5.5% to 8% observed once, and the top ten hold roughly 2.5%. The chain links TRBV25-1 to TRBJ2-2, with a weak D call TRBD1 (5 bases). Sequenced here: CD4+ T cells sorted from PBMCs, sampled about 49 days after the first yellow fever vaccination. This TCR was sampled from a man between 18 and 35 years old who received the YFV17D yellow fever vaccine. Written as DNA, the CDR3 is TGTGCCAGCAGTTACGACCAAGGGGCTTCCGGGGAGCTGTTTTTT. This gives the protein CASSYDQGASGELFF. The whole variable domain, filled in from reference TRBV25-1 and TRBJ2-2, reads EADIYQTPRYLVIGTGKKITLECSQTMGHDKMYWYQQDPGMELHLIHYSYGVNSTEKGDLSSESTVSRIRTEHFPLTLESARPSHTSQYLCASSYDQGASGELFFGEGSRLTVL.